The 25 T cell receptor beta chains below come from one sample, sequenced in a study of cytomegalovirus exposure and HLA in healthy donors. Vbeta (60) and Jbeta (13) primers were used in the PCR. The data were produced by immunoSEQ multiplex PCR, yet TCRdb's version contains in-frame clones alone and is incomplete. The sample consists of 130,000 or so clones, 8.5% to 10% of them appearing once. The sample taken for sequencing was PBMCs. These receptors all stem from a middle-aged man in good health and CMV-seronegative.

The CDR3 coding sequence is TGTGCCAGCAGCTTAGCGGGGGGATCCTACGAGCAGTACTTC. Translation: CASSLAGGSYEQYF. The V and J genes are TRBV7-9 and TRBJ2-7, with D tentatively TRBD2 (6 bases). This CDR3 region has 14 residues. Trimming left V 0 bases short and J 1 base short, with 7 bases between. Germline CDR1 SEHNR, CDR2 FQNEAQ (reference sequence).

The rearrangement links TRBV4-1 to TRBJ2-7, with 9 bases fitting TRBD1. J lost 7 bases, V lost 2 bases, and 9 bases had no gene match. The CDR3 runs to 15 residues. Per germline, CDR1 MGHRA and CDR2 YSYEKL. The CDR3 bases are TGCGCCAGCAGCCAATGGGGGACAGGGAATCTAGAGCAGTACTTC. Translation gives CASSQWGTGNLEQYF.

The chain couples TRBV2 to TRBJ1-1; possibly TRBD1 for D (5 bases). The CDR3 runs 14 residues. V lost 6 bases, J lost 3 bases, and 14 bases lay in between. Per germline, CDR1 SNHLY and CDR2 FYNNEI. The CDR3 DNA is TGTGCCAGCAGCACCCAGGGATGGGACACTGAAGCTTTCTTT. Its translation: CASSTQGWDTEAFF.

The genes are TRBV6-5 and TRBJ2-2, with 7 positions matching TRBD1. Trimming took 5 bases from V and 7 from J; bases not matched to a gene: 7. CDR1 and CDR2 (germline): MNHEY, SVGAGI. The CDR3 is made up of 14 amino acids. In nucleotides, the CDR3 is TGTGCCAGCAGTCGTGCGACAGGGCTCGGGGAGCTGTTTTTT. It is translated as CASSRATGLGELFF.

J is TRBJ2-7 and V is TRBV19; TRBD1 matches at 8 bases. The CDR3 contains 13 residues. With V trimmed by 6 bases and J by 6 bases, 7 bases remained unmatched. CDR1 is LNHDA and CDR2 is SQIVND in the germline V gene (reference sequence). CDR3: CASSGQGEGEQYF. The CDR3 bases are TGTGCCAGTAGCGGACAGGGTGAGGGCGAGCAGTACTTC.

V usage is TRBV9 and J usage is TRBJ1-4, with 10 bases fitting TRBD1. After removal of 3 bases from V and 7 bases from J, the junction contained 18 bases not matched to a gene. The CDR3 loop spans 19 amino acids. Germline values: CDR1 SGDLS, CDR2 YYNGEE. DNA for the CDR3: TGTGCCAGCAGCGAACACCCCGGGACAGGGGAGCCCTTGGGTGAAAAACTGTTTTTT. Amino acids: CASSEHPGTGEPLGEKLFF.

This rearrangement joins TRBV28 to TRBJ2-4, with a possible D match to TRBD2 (7 bases). The germline gives CDR1 MDHEN, CDR2 SYDVKM. The CDR3 has 13 amino acids. Trimming removed 10 bases at V and 6 bases at J, with 16 bases between. The DNA of the CDR3 is TGTGCCACCGCCCGGGGGGCTGGAAACATTCAGTACTTC. The encoded protein is CATARGAGNIQYF.

V is TRBV15 and J is TRBJ2-1; 9 bases align to TRBD1. Germline values: CDR1 LNHNV, CDR2 YYDKDF (reference sequence). J was trimmed by 8 bases and V by 0 bases; bases with no gene match: 14. The CDR3 spans 18 residues. CDR3 DNA: TGTGCCACCAGCAGAGAGGGGGGAGGGACAGGGAGGTTAGATGAGCAGTTCTTC. This gives the protein CATSREGGGTGRLDEQFF.

The V call is TRBV4-3, the J call TRBJ2-5; 10 positions match TRBD2. CDR3 length: 15 residues. V lost 4 bases, J lost 5 bases, and 7 bases stayed unmatched. Germline V gene lookup returns CDR1 LGHNA and CDR2 YSLEER. The DNA for the CDR3 is TGCGCCAGCAGCCCATGGGTAGCGGGGGGCGAGACCCAGTACTTC. Encoded protein: CASSPWVAGGETQYF.

This chain joins TRBV4-1 and TRBJ2-7; D is possibly TRBD2 (7 bases). The germline CDR1 and CDR2 sequences are MGHRA and YSYEKL. V was cut by 4 bases and J by 6 bases, with 16 bases left in between. CDR3 size: 14 residues. CDR3 region: CASSLGGPASEQYF. The CDR3 DNA sequence: TGCGCCAGCAGCCTCGGGGGGCCCGCGTCCGAGCAGTACTTC.

The table lists this clone with a few counts. The same CDR3 can be traced to other DNA sequences in this sample. The gene calls are TRBV30 and TRBJ1-6; TRBD1 agrees at 11 bases. Trimming removed 2 bases from V and 8 bases from J; junction bases left unmatched: 2. This CDR3 region has 14 residues. The germline gives CDR1 GTSNPN, CDR2 SVGIG (reference sequence). The CDR3 region is CAWSLGQGDSPLHF. CDR3 DNA: TGTGCCTGGAGTTTGGGACAGGGGGATTCACCCCTCCACTTT. The full variable domain, completed using reference TRBV30 and TRBJ1-6, is SQTIHQWPATLVQPVGSPLSLECTVEGTSNPNLYWYRQAAGRGLQLLFYSVGIGQISSEVPQNLSASRPQDRQFILSSKKLLLSDSGFYLCAWSLGQGDSPLHFGNGTRLTVT.

V usage is TRBV5-4 and J usage is TRBJ2-5; perhaps TRBD1 as D (7 bases). V dropped 4 bases and J dropped 5 bases, with 24 bases sitting between them. CDR1 is SGHNT and CDR2 is YYREEE in the germline V gene (reference sequence). This CDR3 is 17 amino acids long. CDR3 DNA: TGTGCCAGCAGCCTGAGAGGCAGGGGGGAATTTTTTGAGACCCAGTACTTC. This translates into CASSLRGRGEFFETQYF.

This clone was counted only a few times. The chain is built from TRBV6-5 and TRBJ2-3, with 9 positions matching TRBD1. CDR1 is MNHEY, CDR2 SVGAGI, per germline. Unmatched junction bases numbered 8, after V lost 7 bases and J lost 3 bases. The CDR3 sequence is 15 residues long. DNA for the CDR3: TGTGCCAGCACCAACAGGGGGCCAAGGACAGATACGCAGTATTTT. Translating gives CASTNRGPRTDTQYF.

V usage is TRBV4-3 and J usage is TRBJ1-5; D gene unclear. Trimming pared 1 base from V and 6 bases from J, leaving 13 bases between. Germline V lookup: CDR1 LGHNA, CDR2 YSLEER. CDR3 length equals 15 residues. The CDR3 loop is CASSQVRAGSQPQHF. The CDR3 bases are TGCGCCAGCAGCCAAGTGAGGGCGGGGAGTCAGCCCCAGCATTTT.

The chain uses TRBV30 and TRBJ2-1; perhaps TRBD1 as D (5 bases). This CDR3 comprises 12 residues. V was cut by 1 base and J by 7 bases, with 8 bases left in between. Germline V lookup: CDR1 GTSNPN, CDR2 SVGIG (reference sequence). CDR3 sequence (DNA): TGTGCCTGGAGTGAGGCAGGGAATGAGCAGTTCTTC. This sequence encodes CAWSEAGNEQFF.

The chain couples TRBV4-3 to TRBJ2-1; TRBD1 might be the D (5 bases). This CDR3 has 16 residues. Germline CDR1 reads LGHNA; CDR2 reads YSLEER. The V gene lost 4 bases and the J gene lost 7 bases, with 20 bases spanning the gap. CDR3 nucleotide sequence: TGCGCCAGCAGCCGGTCGATAGGGGTCGTTTGGAATGAGCAGTTCTTC. Its translation is CASSRSIGVVWNEQFF.

The chain combines TRBV23-1 with TRBJ2-4; a possible D gene is TRBD1 (5 bases). TRBV23-1 is annotated as an ORF whose role is uncertain. Trimming took 11 bases from V and 1 from J, leaving 18 bases between them. The CDR3 is 15 residues long. The CDR3 DNA reads as TGCGCCGGTCGTTGTGGGGCGCCGGCCAAAAACATTCAGTACTTC. Translation gives CAGRCGAPAKNIQYF.

A few counts support this clone. One end of the junction does not line up with germline, which may come from a read error. The chain has TRBV6-5 and TRBJ2-1, with D maybe TRBD1 (6 bases). This CDR3 is built from 13 residues. Germline V CDR1 and CDR2: MNHEY, SVGAGI. The CDR3 nucleotides read TGTGCCAGAAGTTGGGACAACTACAATGAGCAGTTCTTC. This sequence encodes CARSWDNYNEQFF.

DNA for the CDR3: TGTGCCAGCAGCGGGGCTAGCGGGGGGGCCACAGATACGCAGTATTTT. As protein: CASSGASGGATDTQYF. This chain uses TRBV9 with TRBJ2-3; TRBD2 matches at 12 bases. CDR3 length: 16 residues. Germline-derived CDR1 and CDR2 are SGDLS and YYNGEE. The V gene end was trimmed by 3 bases and the J gene end by 2 bases; junction bases not matched to a gene: 4.

The rearrangement uses TRBV2 and TRBJ2-3, with D perhaps TRBD1 (6 bases). The V and J ends lost 7 bases and 10 bases respectively, with 15 bases between them. CDR3 size: 12 residues. Germline values: CDR1 SNHLY, CDR2 FYNNEI. The CDR3 reads CASMGISGAQYF. Written as DNA, the CDR3 is TGTGCCAGCATGGGAATTTCAGGGGCGCAGTATTTT. Drawing the rest from reference TRBV2 and TRBJ2-3, the complete variable domain is EPEVTQTPSHQVTQMGQEVILRCVPISNHLYFYWYRQILGQKVEFLVSFYNNEISEKSEIFDDQFSVERPDGSNFTLKIRSTKLEDSAMYFCASMGISGAQYFGPGTRLTVL.

This clone has a handful of counts. The V gene is TRBV19, the J gene TRBJ2-7, with TRBD1 identical over 10 bases. Germline values: CDR1 LNHDA, CDR2 SQIVND (reference sequence). Trimming at V came to 3 bases and at J to 7 bases, leaving 9 bases not matched to a gene. This CDR3 contains 15 residues. CDR3 in DNA: TGTGCCAGTAGTATGACAGGGGGCAATACGGGTGAGCAGTACTTC. Encoded protein: CASSMTGGNTGEQYF. The full variable domain, completed using reference TRBV19 and TRBJ2-7, is DGGITQSPKYLFRKEGQNVTLSCEQNLNHDAMYWYRQDPGQGLRLIYYSQIVNDFQKGDIAEGYSVSREKKESFPLTVTSAQKNPTAFYLCASSMTGGNTGEQYFGPGTRLTVT.

The gene calls are TRBV4-2 and TRBJ2-5; 7 bases match TRBD2. In germline, CDR1 is LGHNA, CDR2 YNFKEQ. The CDR3 covers 15 residues. V lost 0 bases and J lost 3; bases outside the gene matches: 4. CDR3 sequence reads: CASSQEWGGEETQYF. The CDR3, as DNA: TGTGCCAGCAGCCAAGAGTGGGGGGGGGAAGAGACCCAGTACTTC.

The rearrangement uses TRBV5-5 and TRBJ1-2; D is undetermined. The CDR3 loop spans 12 amino acids. V was trimmed by 0 bases and J by 4 bases, leaving 4 bases between them. Germline V gene sequence: CDR1 SGHKS, CDR2 YYEKEE (reference sequence). CDR3 region: CASSLGSYGYTF. The CDR3, as DNA: TGTGCCAGCAGCTTGGGGAGCTATGGCTACACCTTC.

J is TRBJ2-3 and V is TRBV2; a weak D match, TRBD2 (5 bases). The CDR3 length is 16 residues. Looked up from germline, CDR1 is SNHLY and CDR2 is FYNNEI. V shed 0 bases and J shed 3 bases, with 13 bases lying between them. Here the CDR3 reads CASSEALRGSTDTQYF. DNA for the CDR3: TGTGCCAGCAGTGAAGCGCTTCGAGGGAGTACAGATACGCAGTATTTT.

This rearrangement joins TRBV21-1 to TRBJ2-3; TRBD1, as called in the table, went unchecked against the DNA. TRBV21-1 is flagged as a pseudogene. The CDR3 is 17 residues long. The CDR3 protein is CASSIIRDRGTADTQYF. The CDR3 coding sequence is TGTGCCAGCAGCATAATCCGGGACAGGGGAACGGCAGATACGCAGTATTTT.